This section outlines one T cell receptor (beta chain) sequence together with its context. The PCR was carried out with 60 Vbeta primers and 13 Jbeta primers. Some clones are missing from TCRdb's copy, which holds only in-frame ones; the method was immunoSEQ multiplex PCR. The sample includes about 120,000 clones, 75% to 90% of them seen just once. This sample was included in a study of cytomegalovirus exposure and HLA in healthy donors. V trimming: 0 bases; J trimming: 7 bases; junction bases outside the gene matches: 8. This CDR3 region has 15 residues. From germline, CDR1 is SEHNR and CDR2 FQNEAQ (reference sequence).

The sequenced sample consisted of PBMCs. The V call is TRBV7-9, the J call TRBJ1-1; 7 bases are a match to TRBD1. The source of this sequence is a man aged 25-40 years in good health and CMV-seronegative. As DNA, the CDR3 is TGTGCCAGCAGCTTAGCGCAGGGGACAGCAATTGAAGCTTTCTTT. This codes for CASSLAQGTAIEAFF.